A single sample gave rise to the 27 T cell receptor beta chains below, sequenced in a study of blood T cell repertoires in COVID-19 (dated by TCRdb to 2018 to 2021). The protocol used for the library was the immunoSEQ multiplex PCR assay. Held by TCRdb, this immuneACCESS table contains in-frame sequences only and omits some clones. Under half of the omission traces to an unresolved V gene where checked; the cause of the rest is unknown. This sample comprises 95,000 to 150,000 clones, 80% of them detected only once. Of the sample, about a sixth falls within the top ten clones. The source material was peripheral blood. The source of these receptors is a man in his 60s with active or convalescent COVID-19.

This clone occurred once. The chain joins TRBV7-9 to TRBJ2-6, with D perhaps TRBD1 (6 bases). The CDR3 length is 16 residues. V was trimmed by 1 base and J by 4 bases, leaving 11 bases between them. Germline CDR1 and CDR2: SEHNR and FQNEAQ (reference sequence). CDR3 sequence: CASSLVQGTGANVLTF. CDR3 in DNA: TGTGCCAGCAGCTTAGTTCAGGGGACAGGGGCCAACGTCCTGACTTTC. The full variable domain, with the rest looked up from reference TRBV7-9 and TRBJ2-6, is DTGVSQNPRHKITKRGQNVTFRCDPISEHNRLYWYRQTLGQGPEFLTYFQNEAQLEKSRLLSDRFSAERPKGSFSTLEIQRTEQGDSAMYLCASSLVQGTGANVLTFGAGSRLTVL.

This sequence joins TRBV4-3 and TRBJ2-6, with TRBD2 identical over 7 bases. V trimming: 1 base; J trimming: 0 bases; junction bases outside the gene matches: 6. This CDR3 is built from 18 residues. Germline lookup yields CDR1 LGHNA and CDR2 YSLEER. The CDR3 loop reads CASSQGGREISGANVLTF. For the CDR3, the DNA is TGCGCCAGCAGCCAAGGAGGGAGGGAGATCTCTGGGGCCAACGTCCTGACTTTC.

The chain carries TRBV24-1 and TRBJ1-5; 7 positions agree with TRBD1. Per germline, CDR1 KGHDR and CDR2 SFDVKD. The CDR3 covers 15 residues. V gave up 5 bases and J gave up 5 bases; unmatched junction bases: 8. CDR3 in DNA: TGTGCCACCAGTGGAAGGGACAGCGCTCATCAGCCCCAGCATTTT. The encoded protein is CATSGRDSAHQPQHF.

The chain is built from TRBV3-1 (or the pseudogene TRBV3-2) and TRBJ1-1; TRBD1 matches 7 bases. CDR1 is LGHDT and CDR2 is YNNKEL in the germline V gene (reference sequence). The CDR3 is 15 residues long. V was clipped by 0 bases and J by 6 bases; unmatched bases: 7. CDR3 bases: TGTGCCAGCAGCCAAGATGGAGACAGGGCCCCTGAAGCTTTCTTT. Residues: CASSQDGDRAPEAFF.

The V gene is TRBV18, the J gene TRBJ2-3; 11 bases are shared with TRBD2. V lost 6 bases, J lost 5 bases, and 13 bases stayed unmatched. CDR1 KGHSH and CDR2 LQKENI come from the germline V gene. This CDR3 is built from 17 residues. CDR3 amino acids: CASSPPGGLAAGDTQYF. For the CDR3, the DNA is TGTGCCAGCTCCCCTCCGGGGGGACTAGCGGCCGGAGATACGCAGTATTTT.

CDR3 DNA sequence: TGTGCCAGCAGCCCTTCGATAGCGGCCAGCACAGATACGCAGTATTTT. Its protein product is CASSPSIAASTDTQYF. The chain couples TRBV4-2 to TRBJ2-3, with a possible D match to TRBD2 (6 bases). The germline CDR1 and CDR2 sequences are LGHNA and YNFKEQ. V was cut by 4 bases and J by 0 bases, with 14 bases left in between. The CDR3 extends over 16 amino acids.

The CDR3 DNA is TGTGCCAGCAGCTCACAGGGGCGAGGCTACACCTTC. This sequence encodes CASSSQGRGYTF. The chain carries TRBV11-2 and TRBJ1-2, with 7 nucleotides matching TRBD1. The length of the CDR3 is 12 residues. J gave up 8 bases and V 4 bases, and 4 bases lay outside the gene matches. Germline CDR1 and CDR2: SGHAT and FQNNGV.

The chain has TRBV29-1 and TRBJ1-5; tentatively, D is TRBD1 (5 bases). V dropped 4 bases and J dropped 1 base, with 11 bases sitting between them. CDR1 and CDR2 from the germline V gene are SQVTM and ANQGSEA. CDR3 length: 14 amino acids. CDR3 residues: CSVVAGSSNQPQHF. The CDR3, as DNA: TGCAGCGTTGTAGCAGGGTCGAGCAATCAGCCCCAGCATTTT.

This chain uses TRBV6-5 with TRBJ2-7; 15 bases match TRBD2. V shed 7 bases, J shed 7 bases, and the junction held 5 bases outside the gene matches. Germline V gene sequence: CDR1 MNHEY, CDR2 SVGAGI. There are 14 residues in the CDR3. CDR3 residues: CASTAGLAGGEQYF. CDR3 coding DNA: TGTGCCAGCACCGCGGGACTAGCGGGAGGAGAGCAGTACTTC.

The chain uses TRBV18 and TRBJ1-5, with D tentatively TRBD1 (5 bases). The CDR3 length is 15 residues. Trimming removed 3 bases from V and 6 bases from J, with 15 bases in between. CDR1 KGHSH and CDR2 LQKENI come from the germline V gene. The CDR3 region has the DNA TGTGCCAGCTCACCGGGGCCGCCCGGGGGTCAGCCCCAGCATTTT. Translated, it gives CASSPGPPGGQPQHF.

The chain combines TRBV29-1 with TRBJ1-1; 7 nucleotides agree with TRBD1. The CDR3 loop spans 12 amino acids. The V and J ends lost 7 bases and 4 bases, in that order; junction bases with no gene match: 6. CDR1 and CDR2 from the germline V gene are SQVTM and ANQGSEA. Here the CDR3 DNA reads TGCAGCGCTGCAGGGGGACGCACTGAAGCTTTCTTT. As protein: CSAAGGRTEAFF.

This chain links TRBV6-1 with TRBJ2-3; 10 bases map to TRBD2. The CDR3 totals 16 residues. V gave up 1 base and J gave up 1 base; unmatched junction bases: 2. Per germline, CDR1 MNHNS and CDR2 SASEGT. For the CDR3, the DNA is TGTGCCAGCAGTGAAGGGCTAGCGGGAGGCACAGATACGCAGTATTTT. It specifies CASSEGLAGGTDTQYF.

The genes are TRBV5-6 and TRBJ2-1, with TRBD2 matching over 8 bases. The junction had 15 bases not matched to a gene; V was cut back by 5 bases and J by 5 bases. This CDR3 contains 17 residues. Germline CDR1 reads SGHDT; CDR2 reads YYEEEE. CDR3 sequence: CASSLTGGPQNHNEQFF. CDR3 DNA: TGTGCCAGCAGTCTAACGGGAGGGCCTCAAAACCACAATGAGCAGTTCTTC.

The rearrangement uses TRBV7-8 and TRBJ2-7, with TRBD1 as a possible D gene (5 bases). This CDR3 is built from 14 residues. The V gene's germline CDR1 is SGHVS and CDR2 FQNEAQ. The germline V and J ends were trimmed by 8 bases and 3 bases, with 17 bases remaining between them. The CDR3 loop is CASGRASSYYEQYF. The CDR3 DNA reads as TGTGCCAGCGGCAGGGCTAGTTCTTACTACGAGCAGTACTTC.

The chain combines TRBV11-3 with TRBJ2-3, with 10 bases that match TRBD1. The germline V gene encodes CDR1 SGHNT and CDR2 YENEEA. V lost 5 bases to trimming and J lost 2 bases; unmatched junction nucleotides: 10. The CDR3 loop spans 17 amino acids. In DNA form, the CDR3 reads TGTGCCAGCAGCCCGTCAGGGGGACAGGGGCCCACAGATACGCAGTATTTT. Its protein is CASSPSGGQGPTDTQYF.

This chain joins TRBV7-3 and TRBJ1-1; TRBD1 aligns across 7 bases. Unmatched junction bases numbered 8, after V lost 5 bases and J lost 8 bases. The CDR3 has 13 amino acids. Germline assignment: CDR1 SGHTA and CDR2 FQGTGA. The CDR3 region has the DNA TGTGCCAGCAGCCTAGGAGGGGGCAAAGAAGCTTTCTTT. This gives the protein CASSLGGGKEAFF.

The chain employs TRBV3-1 (or the pseudogene TRBV3-2) and TRBJ2-3, with a weak D call TRBD2 (5 bases). Between the trimmed V and J ends, which lost 3 bases and 7 bases, there was a span of 11 bases. CDR1 is LGHDT, CDR2 YNNKEL, per germline (reference sequence). This CDR3 is built from 13 residues. CDR3 in DNA: TGTGCCAGCAGCCAGACCGGACTTAATACGCAGTATTTT. Its translation: CASSQTGLNTQYF.

The chain is built from TRBV6-2 or TRBV6-3 and TRBJ2-7, with TRBD1 matching over 7 bases. Per germline, CDR1 MNHEY and CDR2 SVGEGT. The V gene end was trimmed by 0 bases and the J gene end by 2 bases; junction bases not matched to a gene: 7. This CDR3 contains 16 residues. The CDR3 DNA reads TGTGCCAGCAGTTACTCGTCACGGGACAGCACCTACGAGCAGTACTTC. Its protein product is CASSYSSRDSTYEQYF.

In this sample, this clone turned up many times. The chain links TRBV5-1 to TRBJ2-3; the D gene is possibly TRBD2 (6 bases). The CDR3 length is 12 residues. V was pared by 0 bases and J by 8 bases, with 7 bases between. The germline gives CDR1 SGHRS, CDR2 YFSETQ. This CDR3 is CASSLDGGTQYF. DNA for the CDR3: TGCGCCAGCAGCTTGGACGGGGGTACGCAGTATTTT.

This rearrangement joins TRBV4-2 to TRBJ2-2; 9 positions match TRBD2. CDR1 and CDR2 (germline): LGHNA, YNFKEQ. After removal of 2 bases from V and 5 bases from J, the junction contained 0 bases not matched to a gene. The CDR3 extends over 14 amino acids. The CDR3: CASSQLAGTGELFF. The CDR3 nucleotides are TGTGCCAGCAGCCAACTAGCGGGAACCGGGGAGCTGTTTTTT.

V and J are TRBV5-5 and TRBJ2-2; D remains unclear. Trimming shortened V by 1 base and J by 4 bases, and 11 bases separated the two germline ends. CDR3 length equals 15 residues. The germline V gene encodes CDR1 SGHKS and CDR2 YYEKEE (reference sequence). In DNA form, the CDR3 reads TGTGCCAGCAGCTTGATGATCGGCGGCACCGGGGAGCTGTTTTTT. Its protein product is CASSLMIGGTGELFF.

The chain is built from TRBV4-3 and TRBJ2-7; D might be TRBD2 (5 bases). Looked up from germline, CDR1 is LGHNA and CDR2 is YSLEER. Trimming stripped 0 bases from V and 8 bases from J, with 17 bases between. CDR3 size: 15 residues. CDR3 bases: TGCGCCAGCAGCCAAGATTTGGGGAGAGCTACGCAGCAGTACTTC. Translating gives CASSQDLGRATQQYF.

The CDR3 DNA follows: TGTGCCAGCCTCCGAGACAGTCCAGAAGCCGAAGCTTTCTTT. Encoded protein: CASLRDSPEAEAFF. The chain joins TRBV6-4 to TRBJ1-1, with D possibly being TRBD1 (5 bases). The CDR3 sequence is 14 residues long. Trimming stripped 8 bases from V and 8 bases from J, with 21 bases between. CDR1 is MRHNA, CDR2 SNTAGT, per germline.

This rearrangement joins TRBV9 to TRBJ1-2; 7 nucleotides agree with TRBD1. J lost 4 bases, V lost 0 bases, and 6 bases had no gene match. The CDR3 covers 15 residues. Germline V gene data show CDR1 as SGDLS and CDR2 as YYNGEE. CDR3 region: CASSVGDRAFYGYTF. DNA for the CDR3: TGTGCCAGCAGCGTAGGGGACAGAGCTTTCTATGGCTACACCTTC.

This clone showed up just a few times. The chain links TRBV5-6 to TRBJ2-1, with 11 bases matching TRBD2. Germline values: CDR1 SGHDT, CDR2 YYEEEE. V shed 3 bases and J 5 bases; nucleotides not matched to a gene: 7. The CDR3 totals 16 residues. The CDR3 coding sequence is TGTGCCAGCAGCTCCCTGCCGGGACTAGCGGACAATGAGCAGTTCTTC. Protein sequence: CASSSLPGLADNEQFF.

The CDR3 region is CASTSGQGAYEQYF. The CDR3 nucleotides read TGCGCCAGCACAAGCGGACAGGGGGCCTACGAGCAGTACTTC. This chain connects TRBV5-1 to TRBJ2-7; 10 positions agree with TRBD1. This CDR3 spans 14 amino acids. Unmatched junction bases numbered 5, after V lost 6 bases and J lost 2 bases. The germline CDR1 and CDR2 sequences are SGHRS and YFSETQ. The entire variable domain, with the rest obtained from reference TRBV5-1 and TRBJ2-7, is as follows: KAGVTQTPRYLIKTRGQQVTLSCSPISGHRSVSWYQQTPGQGLQFLFEYFSETQRNKGNFPGRFSGRQFSNSRSEMNVSTLELGDSALYLCASTSGQGAYEQYFGPGTRLTVT.

The rearrangement joins TRBV9 to TRBJ2-1; TRBD2 agrees at 13 bases. This CDR3 has 16 amino acids. Germline V gene data show CDR1 as SGDLS and CDR2 as YYNGEE. V lost 3 bases to trimming and J lost 9 bases; unmatched junction nucleotides: 9. CDR3 sequence: CASSAGLAGIGGEQFF. Written as DNA, the CDR3 is TGTGCCAGCAGCGCGGGACTAGCGGGAATCGGCGGTGAGCAGTTCTTC.